Below, 17 T cell receptor beta chains from the same sample are listed, as sequenced in a study of blood T cells in healthy people across ages. A sample-barcoded 5' primer and a J-beta primer mix were used in a second PCR of roughly 7 to 11 cycles. TCRdb reprocessed the 5' RACE reads via MiXCR and lists one record per CDR3 protein. The data contain approximately 690,000 distinct CDR3 sequences, over 40% of them seen just once; the ten biggest clones take up approximately 29%. The sample taken for sequencing was blood. The receptors were gathered from an elderly man in good health.

The chain uses TRBV10-3 and TRBJ2-7; 9 bases agree with TRBD1. Germline lookup yields CDR1 ENHRY and CDR2 SYGVKD. Trimming at V came to 0 bases and at J to 0 bases, leaving 3 bases not matched to a gene. The CDR3 is 16 amino acids. The CDR3 coding sequence is TGTGCCATCAGTGAGTCCGGGACAGGGAGCTCCTACGAGCAGTACTTC. Translation: CAISESGTGSSYEQYF.

CDR3 loop: CASSYDGPGVEKLFF. The CDR3 DNA is TGTGCCAGCAGTTACGACGGACCTGGGGTAGAAAAACTGTTTTTT. The rearrangement uses TRBV6-6 and TRBJ1-4; D unresolved. The CDR3 sequence is 15 residues long. Germline CDR1 is MNHNY and CDR2 is SVGAGI (reference sequence). The V and J ends lost 2 bases and 8 bases respectively, with 15 bases between them.

The sample holds a few counts of this clonotype. The rearrangement uses TRBV4-3 and TRBJ1-1; D not resolved. Germline V CDR1 and CDR2: LGHNA, YSLEER. This CDR3 is built from 15 residues. V lost 0 bases and J lost 3, with 11 bases in between. The CDR3 here is CASSQEASDHTEAFF. DNA for the CDR3: TGCGCCAGCAGCCAAGAAGCCTCTGACCACACTGAAGCTTTCTTT.

This clonotype was seen ten or more times. This chain joins TRBV4-2 and TRBJ2-1, with 10 bases aligning to TRBD2. V lost 0 bases to trimming and J lost 6 bases; unmatched junction nucleotides: 11. Germline V CDR1 and CDR2: LGHNA, YNFKEQ. This CDR3 is 18 amino acids long. DNA for the CDR3: TGTGCCAGCAGCCAAGAGGTTAGGGCTAGCGGGAGTAGCAATGAGCAGTTCTTC. This codes for CASSQEVRASGSSNEQFF.

This chain connects TRBV7-2 to TRBJ2-5, with 13 positions matching TRBD2. V gave up 8 bases and J gave up 1 base; unmatched junction bases: 13. Germline loops: CDR1 SGHTA, CDR2 FQGNSA. The CDR3 has 18 residues. Here the CDR3 reads CASVTRTSGRIGQETQYF. The CDR3 DNA reads as TGTGCCAGCGTAACCAGGACTAGCGGGAGAATAGGCCAAGAGACCCAGTACTTC.

The CDR3 region is CASSFLPGLVDNEQFF. The CDR3 coding sequence is TGTGCCAGCAGCTTTCTCCCGGGACTAGTGGACAATGAGCAGTTCTTC. The chain is built from TRBV7-8 and TRBJ2-1; 8 bases are a match to TRBD2. Germline V gene data show CDR1 as SGHVS and CDR2 as FQNEAQ. The CDR3 runs to 16 residues. Germline trimming cut 3 bases from V and 5 bases from J; bases unmatched to any gene: 9.

The chain combines TRBV6-6 with TRBJ2-7, with 9 nucleotides matching TRBD1. The tail of the sequence fits TRBJ2-5 better, so the J call may be wrong. Germline lookup yields CDR1 MNHNY and CDR2 SVGAGI (reference sequence). The CDR3 has 15 residues. This chain's CDR3 is CASITGGATKETQYF. As DNA, the CDR3 is TGTGCCAGCATTACAGGGGGCGCAACCAAAGAGACCCAGTACTTC.

This chain connects TRBV12-3 or TRBV12-4 to TRBJ1-1; D is unclear. CDR3 length: 14 amino acids. V lost 0 bases, J lost 1 base, and 6 bases lay in between. CDR3 amino acids: CASSLAAENTEAFF. The CDR3 DNA sequence: TGTGCCAGCAGTTTAGCGGCGGAGAACACTGAAGCTTTCTTT.

This clonotype occurred a few times. This chain connects TRBV29-1 to TRBJ1-1, with D tentatively TRBD1 (5 bases). The CDR3 runs 13 residues. Germline loops: CDR1 SQVTM, CDR2 ANQGSEA. Trimming removed 1 base at V and 1 base at J, with 7 bases between. The CDR3 bases are TGCAGCGTTGAAGGGCAGGGGAACACTGAAGCTTTCTTT. The encoded protein is CSVEGQGNTEAFF.

As to this clonotype: Given a much more abundant clone one base away, this may be a read error. This chain uses TRBV20-1 with TRBJ2-1; D may correspond to TRBD1 or TRBD2 (6 bases each). Germline CDR1 DFQATT, CDR2 SNEGSKA (reference sequence). CDR3 length: 13 residues. CDR3 sequence reads: CSTSRGGYNEQFF. In nucleotides, the CDR3 is TGCAGTACTAGCCGAGGGGGTTACAATGAGCAGTTCTTC.

This clonotype was picked up one time. The chain recombines TRBV10-2 with TRBJ2-3; D may match TRBD1 or TRBD2 (5 bases each). Trimming removed 6 bases from V and 3 bases from J, with 16 bases in between. Germline-derived CDR1 and CDR2 are WSHSY and SAAADI. This CDR3 has 15 amino acids. This CDR3 is CASSGTQKGTDTQYF. DNA of the CDR3: TGCGCCAGCAGCGGGACCCAGAAAGGAACAGATACGCAGTATTTT.

The gene calls are TRBV4-3 and TRBJ1-1, with D perhaps matching TRBD1 (5 bases). This CDR3 is 15 amino acids long. Trimming shortened V by 0 bases and J by 1 base, and 9 bases separated the two germline ends. Germline V gene data show CDR1 as LGHNA and CDR2 as YSLEER. In DNA form, the CDR3 reads TGCGCCAGCAGCCAAGATCGAGGGGAGAACACTGAAGCTTTCTTT. This gives the protein CASSQDRGENTEAFF.

The sample holds a few counts of this clonotype. This chain uses TRBV5-1 with TRBJ2-1; D gene ambiguous. Germline CDR1 is SGHRS and CDR2 is YFSETQ. This CDR3 is built from 16 residues. V was clipped by 4 bases and J by 0 bases, with 14 bases between them. CDR3 nucleotide sequence: TGCGCCAGCAGCCTGGAAGGTACTTTCTCCTACAATGAGCAGTTCTTC. Translating gives CASSLEGTFSYNEQFF.

Here the CDR3 DNA reads TGTGCCAGCAGCTTAGTCGCGGGACAGGGCGTCACCGGGGAGCTGTTTTTT. Residues: CASSLVAGQGVTGELFF. The V and J genes are TRBV7-2 and TRBJ2-2; 9 positions match TRBD1. Germline V gene data show CDR1 as SGHTA and CDR2 as FQGNSA. With 1 base clipped from V and 4 bases from J, the junction kept 7 bases outside the gene matches. The length of the CDR3 is 17 residues.

The J gene is TRBJ2-5, the V gene TRBV25-1, with a tentative D call TRBD1 (5 bases). This CDR3 has 14 residues. V lost 2 bases to trimming and J lost 2 bases, with 9 bases between them. Germline V gives CDR1 MGHDK, CDR2 SYGVNS. In DNA form, the CDR3 reads TGTGCCAGCAGTGAAGCAGGGAAACAAGAGACCCAGTACTTC. Translated, it gives CASSEAGKQETQYF.

The V call is TRBV20-1, the J call TRBJ1-6, with 7 bases matching TRBD1. With V trimmed by 6 bases and J by 5 bases, 4 bases remained unmatched. Germline loops: CDR1 DFQATT, CDR2 SNEGSKA (reference sequence). The length of the CDR3 is 13 residues. CDR3 in DNA: TGCAGTGCCCGACAGGGCCATAATTCACCCCTCCACTTT. It yields the protein CSARQGHNSPLHF.

This rearrangement joins TRBV7-2 to TRBJ1-2, with 7 nucleotides matching TRBD1. This CDR3 has 14 residues. CDR1 SGHTA and CDR2 FQGNSA come from the germline V gene. The V gene end was trimmed by 5 bases and the J gene end by 2 bases; junction bases not matched to a gene: 5. The CDR3 coding sequence is TGTACCAGCAGCAGGGACAGCCTAAACTATGGCTACACCTTC. Protein: CTSSRDSLNYGYTF.